The sample holds one count of the clone carrying this TCR beta chain. The junction had 10 bases not matched to a gene; V was cut back by 1 base and J by 1 base. The germline V gene has CDR1 DFQATT and CDR2 SNEGSKA (reference sequence). The CDR3 length is 17 residues. The source of the sample is a study of blood T cells in healthy people across ages. Sample-barcoded 5' priming and a J-beta primer mix drove a second PCR of about 7 to 11 cycles. TCRdb reprocessed the 5' RACE reads via MiXCR and lists one record per CDR3 protein. The sample consists of roughly 900,000 distinct CDR3 sequences, roughly 50% of them appearing once. There were healthy Caucasian individuals from Russia, aged about 6 to 95, serving as donors.

The chain joins TRBV20-1 to TRBJ1-1, with TRBD1 matching 9 bases. The sequencing sample was made of blood. The receptor was derived from a man younger than 40 in good health. CDR3 protein: CSARAQGALKWNTEAFF. DNA of the CDR3: TGCAGTGCTAGAGCACAGGGGGCCTTGAAATGGAACACTGAAGCTTTCTTT.